Following are 3 T cell receptor beta chains from one sample sequenced in a study of CD8+ T cells in alopecia areata. Sequencing templates came from extracted RNA that was reverse transcribed into cDNA. Here immunoSEQ multiplex PCR was the method, and the copy in TCRdb shows in-frame clones only, minus some. Among 170,000 or so clones listed, approximately 59% were seen once. The specimen was CD4+ T cells sorted from blood, collected at week 0. Every receptor here comes from a human donor with alopecia areata.

The V call is TRBV10-3, the J call TRBJ2-5, with TRBD2 matching 14 bases. The CDR3 is 17 amino acids. The germline gives CDR1 ENHRY, CDR2 SYGVKD. V was pared by 5 bases and J by 4 bases, with 9 bases of the junction left unmatched. Here the CDR3 DNA reads TGTGCCATCAGTCTGGGACTAGCGGGGGACCAGGGAGAGACCCAGTACTTC. Residues: CAISLGLAGDQGETQYF.

The V call is TRBV29-1, the J call TRBJ2-1; no definite D call. The length of the CDR3 is 15 residues. V lost 4 bases, J lost 9 bases, and 22 bases lay in between. Germline loops: CDR1 SQVTM, CDR2 ANQGSEA. The CDR3 is CSVVAPGRVQFEQFF. CDR3 DNA sequence: TGCAGCGTTGTTGCCCCAGGTCGGGTTCAATTTGAGCAGTTCTTC.

V usage is TRBV7-3 and J usage is TRBJ2-5; D is perhaps TRBD2 (7 bases). CDR1 is SGHTA, CDR2 FQGTGA, per germline. V was cut by 1 base and J by 5 bases, with 11 bases left in between. This CDR3 comprises 14 residues. The CDR3, as DNA: TGTGCCAGCAGCTTAAATGGCGGGGGCGAGACCCAGTACTTC. Its protein is CASSLNGGGETQYF. Together with reference TRBV7-3 and TRBJ2-5, the CDR3 gives the full variable domain: GAGVSQTPSNKVTEKGKYVELRCDPISGHTALYWYRQSLGQGPEFLIYFQGTGAADDSGLPNDRFFAVRPEGSVSTLKIQRTERGDSAVYLCASSLNGGGETQYFGPGTRLLVL.